This T cell receptor beta chain was retrieved from a study of blood T cell repertoires in COVID-19. Study details: T cells, B-cell-depleted T cells, or PBMCs provided the cDNA or gDNA that served as material.

Participants, roughly 18 to 90 years old, spanned fewer than 30 US areas. This CDR3 is built from 15 residues. V dropped 1 base and J dropped 4 bases, with 8 bases sitting between them. Germline assignment: CDR1 SGHVS and CDR2 FNYEAQ. Original handling: For nucleated cells, counts were estimated from reference gene primer amplification. Some clones are missing from TCRdb's copy, which holds only in-frame ones; the method was immunoSEQ multiplex PCR. The V and J calls and clone size come from that table; D and trimming were worked out from the DNA. The sample lists about 220,000 clones, 65% to 85% occurring once.

Material for sequencing was PBMCs or T cells enriched from blood (not recorded which). This chain uses TRBV7-6 with TRBJ1-6; D is unresolved. The receptor was derived from a woman aged 55-69 years who had recovered from COVID-19. This chain's CDR3 is CASSLGPGYNSPLHF. The CDR3 region has the DNA TGTGCCAGCAGCTTAGGTCCGGGATATAATTCACCCCTCCACTTT.